The 32 T cell receptor beta chains below were found in one sample sequenced in a study of blood T cell repertoires in COVID-19. Clones were read by immunoSEQ multiplex PCR, and TCRdb kept only the in-frame ones, dropping some. This sample carries 100,000 to 150,000 clones, less than 90% of them seen once, and the ten largest clones take roughly an eighth. Input material: peripheral blood. The receptors shown here come from a woman in her 30s who had recovered from COVID-19.

This chain connects TRBV6-5 to TRBJ1-1, with 8 bases identical to TRBD1. This CDR3 has 13 amino acids. Germline CDR1 MNHEY, CDR2 SVGAGI. V lost 7 bases and J lost 5; bases outside the gene matches: 6. The CDR3 loop reads CASIRQGSTEAFF. The CDR3 region has the DNA TGTGCCAGCATAAGACAGGGGAGTACTGAAGCTTTCTTT.

This clone was recorded once. The chain joins TRBV18 to TRBJ1-1; D unresolved. The ends were cut back, 2 bases at V and 8 bases at J, with 12 bases in the middle. CDR1 KGHSH and CDR2 LQKENI come from the germline V gene. This CDR3 spans 13 amino acids. The DNA of the CDR3 is TGTGCCAGCTCACCAGGCGCGAACAGAGAAGCTTTCTTT. Translated, it gives CASSPGANREAFF.

Only a few counts were recorded for this clone. As DNA, the CDR3 is TGTGCCAGCAGCGTAGAGGACAGGGCGAATTCACCCCTCCACTTT. Its translation: CASSVEDRANSPLHF. The V gene is TRBV9, the J gene TRBJ1-6; 8 positions match TRBD1. V was pared by 0 bases and J by 7 bases, with 3 bases of the junction left unmatched. The CDR3 totals 15 residues. Germline V gene data show CDR1 as SGDLS and CDR2 as YYNGEE.

The chain combines TRBV15 with TRBJ1-4; D ambiguous. This CDR3 region has 16 residues. From germline, CDR1 is LNHNV and CDR2 YYDKDF (reference sequence). The V gene lost 0 bases and the J gene lost 0 bases, with 8 bases spanning the gap. The CDR3 bases are TGTGCCACCAGCAGAGAACGGTCAACAACTAATGAAAAACTGTTTTTT. It encodes CATSRERSTTNEKLFF.

This clone was detected only once. V is TRBV19 and J is TRBJ2-2; D not certain. This CDR3 is built from 16 residues. The germline V and J ends were trimmed by 4 bases and 1 base, with 13 bases remaining between them. Germline V gene lookup returns CDR1 LNHDA and CDR2 SQIVND (reference sequence). CDR3 DNA: TGTGCCAGTAGTAATCCCTTCAGACAGAACACCGGGGAGCTGTTTTTT. Encoded protein: CASSNPFRQNTGELFF.

V gene TRBV12-3 or TRBV12-4 combines with J gene TRBJ1-1; unclear D gene. The CDR3 loop spans 13 amino acids. Trimming took 3 bases from V and 4 from J, leaving 9 bases between them. The CDR3 is CASSFREGTEAFF. DNA for the CDR3: TGTGCCAGCAGTTTTAGGGAGGGCACTGAAGCTTTCTTT.

The chain carries TRBV5-1 and TRBJ2-2, with D uncertain. The CDR3 totals 15 residues. CDR1 and CDR2 (germline): SGHRS, YFSETQ. V lost 4 bases and J lost 3, with 13 bases in between. The CDR3 reads CASSGRVTDTGELFF. In DNA form, the CDR3 reads TGCGCCAGCAGCGGCCGGGTAACGGACACCGGGGAGCTGTTTTTT.

To note about this clone: At one of its ends the junction is not consistent with the germline gene, which may arise from a read error. This chain joins TRBV15 and TRBJ1-1; 9 bases agree with TRBD1. In germline, CDR1 is LNHNV, CDR2 YYDKDF (reference sequence). The CDR3 loop spans 12 amino acids. CDR3 DNA: TGTGCCACCAGCAGAGATGGGACAGGGAGAGTCTTT. This encodes CATSRDGTGRVF.

This clone was seen a few times. In the same sample, other DNA sequences code for this CDR3. The J gene is TRBJ1-1, the V gene TRBV5-1, with D possibly TRBD1 on 5 matching bases. Germline loops: CDR1 SGHRS, CDR2 YFSETQ. V dropped 4 bases and J dropped 1 base, with 11 bases sitting between them. This CDR3 comprises 14 residues. The CDR3 DNA follows: TGCGCCAGCAGCGGGGGGACGGCGAACACTGAAGCTTTCTTT. It translates to CASSGGTANTEAFF.

The chain uses TRBV6-5 and TRBJ2-3; D is perhaps TRBD1 (6 bases). V gave up 5 bases and J gave up 7 bases, with 13 bases separating them. This CDR3 is 13 amino acids long. CDR1 is MNHEY and CDR2 is SVGAGI in the germline V gene. The CDR3 DNA follows: TGTGCCAGCAGTCCCCCTACAGGGTATACGCAGTATTTT. This codes for CASSPPTGYTQYF.

V and J are TRBV2 and TRBJ1-5, with no clear D. Germline V lookup: CDR1 SNHLY, CDR2 FYNNEI. The CDR3 sequence is 18 residues long. V was cut by 1 base and J by 0 bases, with 16 bases left in between. The CDR3 spells CASSEGHTSDYSNQPQHF. The CDR3, as DNA: TGTGCCAGCAGTGAAGGGCACACATCCGATTATAGCAATCAGCCCCAGCATTTT.

The J gene is TRBJ2-7, the V gene TRBV3-1 (or the pseudogene TRBV3-2), with D hard to call. V was clipped by 5 bases and J by 6 bases, with 14 bases between them. From germline, CDR1 is LGHDT and CDR2 YNNKEL (reference sequence). This CDR3 has 13 amino acids. CDR3: CASSSLNLPEQYF. In nucleotides, the CDR3 is TGTGCCAGCAGCTCCCTAAATCTCCCCGAGCAGTACTTC.

The rearrangement links TRBV6-5 to TRBJ1-3; no clear D gene. CDR1 and CDR2 (germline): MNHEY, SVGAGI. The V gene lost 10 bases and the J gene lost 3 bases, with 7 bases spanning the gap. The length of the CDR3 is 11 residues. CDR3 nucleotide sequence: TGTGCCATCGGTAGTGGAAACACCATATATTTT. Translation: CAIGSGNTIYF.

The chain couples TRBV5-1 to TRBJ2-1; TRBD1 agrees at 7 bases. The V gene's germline CDR1 is SGHRS and CDR2 YFSETQ. The CDR3 totals 14 residues. V was clipped by 3 bases and J by 3 bases; unmatched bases: 3. The DNA of the CDR3 is TGCGCCAGCAGCTCCCGGGACAGCTACAATGAGCAGTTCTTC. Protein sequence: CASSSRDSYNEQFF.

The chain is built from TRBV6-6 and TRBJ1-5; D call uncertain. The CDR3 spans 14 residues. CDR1 is MNHNY, CDR2 SVGAGI, per germline (reference sequence). The ends were cut back, 4 bases at V and 0 bases at J, with 7 bases in the middle. The CDR3 sequence is CASSLESSNQPQHF. The CDR3 coding sequence is TGTGCCAGCAGTTTGGAGTCTAGCAATCAGCCCCAGCATTTT.

This sequence joins TRBV6-4 and TRBJ2-3; 10 nucleotides agree with TRBD2. Per germline, CDR1 MRHNA and CDR2 SNTAGT. Germline trimming cut 2 bases from V and 4 bases from J; bases unmatched to any gene: 3. There are 15 residues in the CDR3. CDR3 DNA: TGTGCCAGCAGTGACGGAGCGGGGGGGGCAGATACGCAGTATTTT. As protein: CASSDGAGGADTQYF.

This clone came up once. The gene calls are TRBV18 and TRBJ2-1; TRBD2 agrees at 9 bases. The CDR3 loop spans 18 amino acids. The J segment lost 5 bases and the V segment lost 2 bases, leaving 13 bases of the junction unmatched. Germline V gives CDR1 KGHSH, CDR2 LQKENI. The CDR3 coding sequence is TGTGCCAGCTCACCAATCAGGGCGACTAGCGGACTTCACAATGAGCAGTTCTTC. Translation: CASSPIRATSGLHNEQFF.

V usage is TRBV30 and J usage is TRBJ1-5, with D perhaps matching TRBD1 (6 bases). Per the germline V gene, CDR1 is GTSNPN and CDR2 is SVGIG (reference sequence). There are 13 residues in the CDR3. V gave up 7 bases and J gave up 4 bases, with 14 bases separating them. CDR3 in DNA: TGTGCCTCTTCAAGGGGGTCAAATCAGCCCCAGCATTTT. Residues: CASSRGSNQPQHF. The full variable domain, in which reference TRBV30 and TRBJ1-5 provide the parts outside the CDR3, is SQTIHQWPATLVQPVGSPLSLECTVEGTSNPNLYWYRQAAGRGLQLLFYSVGIGQISSEVPQNLSASRPQDRQFILSSKKLLLSDSGFYLCASSRGSNQPQHFGDGTRLSIL.

The V and J genes are TRBV27 and TRBJ1-2; 10 bases align to TRBD1. Germline V gene data show CDR1 as MNHEY and CDR2 as SMNVEV (reference sequence). Trimming removed 5 bases from V and 4 bases from J; junction bases left unmatched: 7. This CDR3 region has 15 residues. In nucleotides, the CDR3 is TGTGCCAGCAGTCCTAGGGACAGGGGAGCCTATGGCTACACCTTC. This encodes CASSPRDRGAYGYTF.

This chain joins TRBV19 and TRBJ2-1; 10 bases are a match to TRBD2. Germline V CDR1 and CDR2: LNHDA, SQIVND (reference sequence). The CDR3 sequence is 15 residues long. V lost 3 bases and J lost 3; bases outside the gene matches: 2. This CDR3 is CASSIRTSGYNEQFF. The CDR3 DNA is TGTGCCAGTAGTATCCGGACTAGCGGCTACAATGAGCAGTTCTTC.

The chain uses TRBV7-9 and TRBJ2-1; TRBD2 aligns across 7 bases. This CDR3 spans 16 amino acids. Germline V CDR1 and CDR2: SEHNR, FQNEAQ (reference sequence). The V and J ends lost 0 bases and 0 bases, in that order; junction bases with no gene match: 2. DNA for the CDR3: TGTGCCAGCAGCTTAGCGGGAGGGTACTCCTACAATGAGCAGTTCTTC. It yields the protein CASSLAGGYSYNEQFF.

The chain couples TRBV7-6 to TRBJ2-2; 7 nucleotides line up with TRBD2. Germline lookup yields CDR1 SGHVS and CDR2 FNYEAQ. With 3 bases clipped from V and 4 bases from J, the junction kept 5 bases outside the gene matches. CDR3 length equals 15 residues. The CDR3 DNA reads TGTGCCAGCAGCTTGGGAGGGGCGCTCACCGGGGAGCTGTTTTTT. Translated, it gives CASSLGGALTGELFF.

CDR3 loop: CASSLLNRERNEQFF. DNA of the CDR3: TGTGCCAGCAGCTTACTCAACAGGGAACGCAATGAGCAGTTCTTC. The chain links TRBV11-2 to TRBJ2-1, with a weak D call TRBD1 (6 bases). The length of the CDR3 is 15 residues. The V and J ends lost 2 bases and 6 bases respectively, with 14 bases between them. Germline V lookup: CDR1 SGHAT, CDR2 FQNNGV.

In this sample, this clone turned up a few times. The chain has TRBV19 and TRBJ2-2, with TRBD2 as a possible D gene (6 bases). Trimming pared 6 bases from V and 0 bases from J, leaving 14 bases between. Germline V gene data show CDR1 as LNHDA and CDR2 as SQIVND (reference sequence). The CDR3 has 16 amino acids. Written as DNA, the CDR3 is TGTGCCAGTAGCCCCCGGGGGAGGCCGAACACCGGGGAGCTGTTTTTT. Translation gives CASSPRGRPNTGELFF.

This chain connects TRBV11-2 to TRBJ2-7; 9 nucleotides align to TRBD1. Germline-derived CDR1 and CDR2 are SGHAT and FQNNGV. V lost 4 bases, J lost 6 bases, and 7 bases stayed unmatched. The CDR3 is 14 amino acids. DNA for the CDR3: TGTGCCAGCAGCTCGGGACAGGGAATAGCCGAGCAGTACTTC. This encodes CASSSGQGIAEQYF.

V gene TRBV12-3 or TRBV12-4 combines with J gene TRBJ1-2; 7 bases align to TRBD1. V lost 7 bases, J lost 5 bases, and 7 bases stayed unmatched. This CDR3 is built from 13 residues. CDR3 region: CASKEGAGYGYTF. The DNA for the CDR3 is TGTGCCAGCAAGGAGGGGGCCGGGTATGGCTACACCTTC.

The chain joins TRBV27 to TRBJ1-5; 9 bases agree with TRBD1. Germline assignment: CDR1 MNHEY and CDR2 SMNVEV (reference sequence). The V and J ends lost 6 bases and 8 bases, in that order; junction bases with no gene match: 5. CDR3 size: 13 residues. CDR3 in DNA: TGTGCCAGCAGCCTGGGACAGGGAGAGCCCCAGCATTTT. It yields the protein CASSLGQGEPQHF.

The chain recombines TRBV5-5 with TRBJ1-1, with TRBD1 matching over 11 bases. After removal of 5 bases from V and 0 bases from J, the junction contained 3 bases not matched to a gene. The CDR3 covers 15 residues. Per the germline V gene, CDR1 is SGHKS and CDR2 is YYEKEE (reference sequence). CDR3 sequence reads: CASRRTGGMNTEAFF. DNA of the CDR3: TGTGCCAGCAGGAGGACAGGGGGCATGAACACTGAAGCTTTCTTT. Full variable domain (rest looked up from reference TRBV5-5 and TRBJ1-1): DAGVTQSPTHLIKTRGQQVTLRCSPISGHKSVSWYQQVLGQGPQFIFQYYEKEERGRGNFPDRFSARQFPNYSSELNVNALLLGDSALYLCASRRTGGMNTEAFFGQGTRLTVV.

The chain uses TRBV5-1 and TRBJ1-1; 9 nucleotides line up with TRBD1. The CDR3 is made up of 14 amino acids. V gave up 2 bases and J gave up 5 bases; unmatched junction bases: 4. Germline V CDR1 and CDR2: SGHRS, YFSETQ. This CDR3 reads CASSFRQGGTEAFF. In DNA, the CDR3 is TGCGCCAGCAGCTTTCGACAGGGGGGGACTGAAGCTTTCTTT.

The rearrangement joins TRBV29-1 to TRBJ2-7; 7 nucleotides agree with TRBD1. The CDR3 consists of 15 residues. Per the germline V gene, CDR1 is SQVTM and CDR2 is ANQGSEA. V lost 0 bases to trimming and J lost 4 bases; unmatched junction nucleotides: 9. This chain's CDR3 is CSVEDRGQPPYEQYF. The CDR3 region has the DNA TGCAGCGTTGAAGATCGGGGACAGCCACCTTACGAGCAGTACTTC.

This sequence joins TRBV14 and TRBJ2-3; the D is unclear. V lost 4 bases and J lost 0, with 14 bases in between. Germline V gene sequence: CDR1 SGHDN, CDR2 FVKESK. This CDR3 has 16 residues. DNA for the CDR3: TGTGCCAGCAGCCCTTCGGCCAGCGCTAGCACAGATACGCAGTATTTT. Residues: CASSPSASASTDTQYF. Using reference TRBV14 and TRBJ2-3 for the parts outside the CDR3, the full variable domain is EAGVTQFPSHSVIEKGQTVTLRCDPISGHDNLYWYRRVMGKEIKFLLHFVKESKQDESGMPNNRFLAERTGGTYSTLKVQPAELEDSGVYFCASSPSASASTDTQYFGPGTRLTVL.

The chain couples TRBV3-1 (or the pseudogene TRBV3-2) to TRBJ1-1; tentative D call: TRBD1 (5 bases). Germline CDR1 is LGHDT and CDR2 is YNNKEL (reference sequence). The germline V and J ends were trimmed by 3 bases and 4 bases, with 18 bases remaining between them. The CDR3 runs 16 residues. Here the CDR3 reads CASSHPTRQRTTEAFF. The CDR3 region has the DNA TGTGCCAGCAGCCACCCCACACGACAGCGCACCACTGAAGCTTTCTTT.